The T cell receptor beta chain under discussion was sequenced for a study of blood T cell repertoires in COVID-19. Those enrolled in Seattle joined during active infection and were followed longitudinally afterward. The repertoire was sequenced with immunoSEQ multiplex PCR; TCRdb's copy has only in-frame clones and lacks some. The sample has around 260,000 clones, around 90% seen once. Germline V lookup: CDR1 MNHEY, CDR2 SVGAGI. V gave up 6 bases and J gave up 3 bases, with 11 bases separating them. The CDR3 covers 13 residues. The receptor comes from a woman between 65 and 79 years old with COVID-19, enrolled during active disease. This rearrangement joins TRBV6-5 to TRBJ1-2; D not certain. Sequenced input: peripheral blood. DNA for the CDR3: TGTGCCAGCAGCTACGGGGAGTACTATGGCTACACCTTC. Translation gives CASSYGEYYGYTF.